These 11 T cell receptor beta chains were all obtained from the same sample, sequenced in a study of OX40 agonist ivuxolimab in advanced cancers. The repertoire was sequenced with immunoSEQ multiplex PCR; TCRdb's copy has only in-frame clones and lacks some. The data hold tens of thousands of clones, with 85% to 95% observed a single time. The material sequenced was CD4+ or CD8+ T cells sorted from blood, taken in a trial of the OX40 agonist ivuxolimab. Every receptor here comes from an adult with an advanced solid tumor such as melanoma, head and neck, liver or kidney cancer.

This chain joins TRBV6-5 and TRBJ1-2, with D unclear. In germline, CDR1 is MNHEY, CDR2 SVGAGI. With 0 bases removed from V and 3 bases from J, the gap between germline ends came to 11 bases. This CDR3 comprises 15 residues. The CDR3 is CASSYSPGLHYGYTF. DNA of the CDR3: TGTGCCAGCAGTTACTCGCCAGGCCTCCACTATGGCTACACCTTC.

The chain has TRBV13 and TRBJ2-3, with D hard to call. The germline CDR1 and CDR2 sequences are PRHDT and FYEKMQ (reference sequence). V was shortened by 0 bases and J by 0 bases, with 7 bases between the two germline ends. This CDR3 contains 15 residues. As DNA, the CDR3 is TGTGCCAGCAGCTTAGGGCTGCTCAGCACAGATACGCAGTATTTT. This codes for CASSLGLLSTDTQYF.

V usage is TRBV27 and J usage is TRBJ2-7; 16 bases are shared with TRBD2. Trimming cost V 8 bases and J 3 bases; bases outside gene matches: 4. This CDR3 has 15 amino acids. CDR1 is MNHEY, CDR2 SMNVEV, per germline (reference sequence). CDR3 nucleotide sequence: TGTGCCAGCGGGACTAGCGGGAGGGCCATCTACGAGCAGTACTTC. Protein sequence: CASGTSGRAIYEQYF.

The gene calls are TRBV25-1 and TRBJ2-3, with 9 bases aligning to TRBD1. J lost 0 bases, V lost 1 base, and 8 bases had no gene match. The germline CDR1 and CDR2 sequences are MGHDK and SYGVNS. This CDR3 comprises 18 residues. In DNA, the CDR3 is TGTGCCAGCAGTGAATGGTTAACAGGGGGCCTTAGCACAGATACGCAGTATTTT. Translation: CASSEWLTGGLSTDTQYF.

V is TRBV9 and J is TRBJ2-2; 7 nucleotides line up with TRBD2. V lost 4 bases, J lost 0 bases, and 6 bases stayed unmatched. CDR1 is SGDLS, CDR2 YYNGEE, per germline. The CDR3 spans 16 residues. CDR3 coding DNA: TGTGCCAGCAGCTCCGGCGGGAGTTCGAACACCGGGGAGCTGTTTTTT. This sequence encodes CASSSGGSSNTGELFF.

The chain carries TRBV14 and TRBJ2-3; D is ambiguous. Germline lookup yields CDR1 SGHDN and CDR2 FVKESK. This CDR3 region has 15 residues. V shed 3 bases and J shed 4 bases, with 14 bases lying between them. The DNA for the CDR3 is TGTGCCAGCAGCCATCTCGGCGTAAGGGCAGATACGCAGTATTTT. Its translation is CASSHLGVRADTQYF.

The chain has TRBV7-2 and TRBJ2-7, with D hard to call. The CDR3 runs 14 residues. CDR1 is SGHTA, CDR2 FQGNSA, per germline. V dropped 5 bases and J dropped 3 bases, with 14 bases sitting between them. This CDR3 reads CASSMVGPIYEQYF. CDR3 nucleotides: TGTGCCAGCAGCATGGTGGGTCCGATCTACGAGCAGTACTTC.

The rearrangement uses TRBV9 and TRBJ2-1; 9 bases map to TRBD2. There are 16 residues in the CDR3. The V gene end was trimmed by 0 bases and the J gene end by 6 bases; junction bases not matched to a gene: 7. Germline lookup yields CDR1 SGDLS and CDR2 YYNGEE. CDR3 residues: CASSVDAGGAINEQFF. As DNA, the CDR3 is TGTGCCAGCAGCGTAGACGCGGGAGGGGCCATCAATGAGCAGTTCTTC. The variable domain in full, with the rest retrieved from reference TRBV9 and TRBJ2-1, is DSGVTQTPKHLITATGQRVTLRCSPRSGDLSVYWYQQSLDQGLQFLIQYYNGEERAKGNILERFSAQQFPDLHSELNLSSLELGDSALYFCASSVDAGGAINEQFFGPGTRLTVL.

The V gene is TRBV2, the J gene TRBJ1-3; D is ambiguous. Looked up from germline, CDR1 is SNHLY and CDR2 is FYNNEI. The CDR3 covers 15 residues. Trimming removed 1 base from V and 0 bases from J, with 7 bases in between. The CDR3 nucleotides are TGTGCCAGCAGTGAAGGGTCAGGCTCTGGAAACACCATATATTTT. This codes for CASSEGSGSGNTIYF.

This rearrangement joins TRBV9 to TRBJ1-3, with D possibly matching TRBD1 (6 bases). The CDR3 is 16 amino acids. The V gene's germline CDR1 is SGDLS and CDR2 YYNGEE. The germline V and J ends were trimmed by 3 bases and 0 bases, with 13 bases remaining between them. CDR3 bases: TGTGCCAGCAGCGGACCAGGGACATACTCTGGAAACACCATATATTTT. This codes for CASSGPGTYSGNTIYF.

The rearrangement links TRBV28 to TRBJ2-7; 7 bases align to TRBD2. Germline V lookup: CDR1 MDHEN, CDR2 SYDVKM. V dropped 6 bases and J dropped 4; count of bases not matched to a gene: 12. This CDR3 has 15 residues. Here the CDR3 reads CASRKPEAGYYEQYF. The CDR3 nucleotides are TGTGCCAGCAGGAAGCCCGAAGCGGGATATTACGAGCAGTACTTC.